The source of this T cell receptor (beta chain) is a study of T-cell reconstitution after alpha-beta-depleted transplantation in children. Study-wide results and caveats: Hyperexpanded clones declined; after one year, newly produced T cells mostly supplied diversity.

Unique molecular identifiers tagged the TCRbeta library. Via MiXCR, TCRdb re-called the PCR reads, giving one row per CDR3 protein. Among 600,000 to 700,000 distinct CDR3 sequences listed, about an eighth were seen once. In regard to this clonotype: Its antigen remains unknown.

The sample in question was PBMCs, obtained before TCRalphabeta/CD19-depleted stem cell transplant. The receptor's source is a girl aged 2 to 10 with congenital amegakaryocytic thrombocytopenia, due to receive a stem cell transplant.

DNA for the CDR3: TGCGCCAGCAGCTTGGATGCGGTCGAGCAGTACTTC. As protein: CASSLDAVEQYF. V usage is TRBV5-1 and J usage is TRBJ2-7, with D unclear. V was shortened by 0 bases and J by 6 bases, with 7 bases between the two germline ends. In germline, CDR1 is SGHRS, CDR2 YFSETQ. The CDR3 loop spans 12 amino acids.